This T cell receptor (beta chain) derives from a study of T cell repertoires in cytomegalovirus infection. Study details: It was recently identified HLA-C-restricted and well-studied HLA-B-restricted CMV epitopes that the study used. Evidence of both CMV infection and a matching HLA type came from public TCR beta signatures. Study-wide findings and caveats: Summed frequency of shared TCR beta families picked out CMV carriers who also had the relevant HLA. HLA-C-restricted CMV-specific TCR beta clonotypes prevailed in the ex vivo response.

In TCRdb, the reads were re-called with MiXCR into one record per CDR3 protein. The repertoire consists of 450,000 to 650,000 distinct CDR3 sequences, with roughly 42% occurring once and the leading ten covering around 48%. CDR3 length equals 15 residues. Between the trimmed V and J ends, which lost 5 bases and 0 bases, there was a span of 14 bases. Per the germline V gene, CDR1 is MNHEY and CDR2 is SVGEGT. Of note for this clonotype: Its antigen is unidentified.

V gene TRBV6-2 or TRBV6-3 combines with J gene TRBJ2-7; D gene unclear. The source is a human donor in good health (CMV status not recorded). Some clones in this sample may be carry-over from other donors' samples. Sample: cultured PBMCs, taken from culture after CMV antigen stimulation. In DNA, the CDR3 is TGTGCCAGCAGTACGCGACGGATAAGCTCCTACGAGCAGTACTTC. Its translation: CASSTRRISSYEQYF.